The 32 T cell receptor beta chains below all came from one sample that was sequenced in a study of blood T cells in healthy people across ages (dated by TCRdb to about 2015). Libraries were constructed by 5' RACE. Sequencing instrument: Illumina HiSeq 2500. The second PCR ran for roughly 7 to 12 cycles and used a J-beta primer mix along with a sample-barcoded 5' primer. TCRdb passed the public sequencing reads through fastp at Q25 and MiXCR, retaining productive beta sequences. Each CDR3 protein gets just one entry, which takes the most common genes and DNA from the rows behind it. Present in this sample are about 640,000 distinct CDR3 sequences, 25% to 30% of which were seen just once. The ten largest clones take up 15% to 18% of the sample. The sequenced sample consisted of blood. Source of these receptors: a woman aged 80 or over in good health.

In its sample, this clonotype was seen a few times. Given a much more abundant clone one base away, this may be a read error. The genes are TRBV6-4 and TRBJ2-1; 7 positions match TRBD1. The J call is doubtful: the DNA matches TRBJ2-7 better. The CDR3 sequence is 14 residues long. Per the germline V gene, CDR1 is MRHNA and CDR2 is SNTAGT. The DNA of the CDR3 is TGTGCCAGCAGAAGGGACAGCTCCTACAATGAGCAGTACTTC. The encoded protein is CASRRDSSYNEQYF.

V and J are TRBV30 and TRBJ1-1; maybe TRBD1 (5 bases). Trimming took off 1 base at V and 2 bases at J, with 11 bases between the two ends. Germline loops: CDR1 GTSNPN, CDR2 SVGIG (reference sequence). The CDR3 runs 14 residues. CDR3 bases: TGTGCCTGGAGTGACGGGACTCTCAACACTGAAGCTTTCTTT. It codes for CAWSDGTLNTEAFF.

This clonotype was seen many times. The chain's CDR3 is CASSLIAGGADTQYF. CDR3 coding DNA: TGTGCCAGCAGCTTAATAGCGGGGGGGGCAGATACGCAGTATTTT. This chain joins TRBV7-3 and TRBJ2-3; 11 bases fit TRBD2. Trimming removed 1 base from V and 4 bases from J; junction bases left unmatched: 1. CDR1 and CDR2 from the germline V gene are SGHTA and FQGTGA. This CDR3 comprises 15 residues.

For this clonotype: A read error may be the cause here, since a much bigger clone is one base away. The V call is TRBV28, the J call TRBJ2-3; 10 nucleotides line up with TRBD1. Germline assignment: CDR1 MDHEN and CDR2 SYDVKM. The CDR3 length is 15 residues. After removal of 7 bases from V and 3 bases from J, the junction contained 7 bases not matched to a gene. CDR3 protein: CASNMPGQGTDTQYF. DNA of the CDR3: TGTGCCAGCAATATGCCGGGACAGGGGACAGATACGCAGTATTTT.

This clonotype was seen more than once but under ten times. The rearrangement joins TRBV4-1 to TRBJ1-2; D may be TRBD1 (5 bases). Trimming pared 0 bases from V and 4 bases from J, leaving 15 bases between. The germline gives CDR1 MGHRA, CDR2 YSYEKL. The CDR3 is 16 amino acids. CDR3 nucleotides: TGCGCCAGCAGCCAAGAGATCGGCAGGGACTCCTATGGCTACACCTTC. Its protein product is CASSQEIGRDSYGYTF.

The V gene is TRBV12-3 or TRBV12-4, the J gene TRBJ1-5, with 9 bases matching TRBD1. The ends lost 5 bases at V and 7 bases at J; junction bases unmatched: 6. The CDR3 extends over 14 amino acids. The CDR3 region has the DNA TGTGCCAGCAGTCGACAGGGGGACGGGCAGCCCCAGCATTTT. Amino acid sequence: CASSRQGDGQPQHF.

There are many counts of this clonotype. The rearrangement joins TRBV9 to TRBJ2-1; 12 bases map to TRBD2. The CDR3 extends over 17 amino acids. V gave up 4 bases and J gave up 2 bases; unmatched junction bases: 7. In germline, CDR1 is SGDLS, CDR2 YYNGEE. For the CDR3, the DNA is TGTGCCAGCAGCCCCGGACTAGCGGGGAATACCTACAATGAGCAGTTCTTC. Its translation is CASSPGLAGNTYNEQFF.

The chain employs TRBV7-2 and TRBJ1-5; D unresolved. V was trimmed by 3 bases and J by 4 bases, leaving 16 bases between them. This CDR3 contains 16 residues. From germline, CDR1 is SGHTA and CDR2 FQGNSA. CDR3 amino acids: CASSFSSEVGNQPQHF. In DNA, the CDR3 is TGTGCCAGCAGCTTTTCATCCGAAGTAGGGAATCAGCCCCAGCATTTT.

This clonotype came up once. The chain employs TRBV7-2 and TRBJ1-2; D is possibly TRBD1 (5 bases). The CDR3 extends over 14 amino acids. Germline CDR1 is SGHTA and CDR2 is FQGNSA. The V and J ends lost 5 bases and 2 bases respectively, with 12 bases between them. The CDR3 DNA is TGTGCCAGCAGCCTGAACCAGGGCAACTATGGCTACACCTTC. It encodes CASSLNQGNYGYTF. Full variable domain (missing parts from reference TRBV7-2 and TRBJ1-2): GAGVSQSPSNKVTEKGKDVELRCDPISGHTALYWYRQSLGQGLEFLIYFQGNSAPDKSGLPSDRFSAERTGGSVSTLTIQRTQQEDSAVYLCASSLNQGNYGYTFGSGTRLTVV.

This clonotype was counted between two and nine times. The chain employs TRBV7-9 and TRBJ2-7, with D hard to call. The CDR3 spans 16 residues. V shed 5 bases and J shed 7 bases, with 24 bases lying between them. Germline V gives CDR1 SEHNR, CDR2 FQNEAQ (reference sequence). Written as DNA, the CDR3 is TGTGCCAGCAGCCCCCGTTCGGCGTCACTCGGCAATGAGCAGTACTTC. This translates into CASSPRSASLGNEQYF.

This clonotype was found a few times. The rearrangement uses TRBV5-1 and TRBJ2-1; D not certain. Trimming took off 1 base at V and 13 bases at J, with 12 bases between the two ends. Germline V gene sequence: CDR1 SGHRS, CDR2 YFSETQ. This CDR3 spans 12 amino acids. The CDR3 nucleotides are TGCGCCAGCAGCTTGTCTCTAGAGACCCAGTTCTTC. This encodes CASSLSLETQFF.

This clonotype has more than one count but fewer than ten. With a much larger clone just one base away, this may be a read error. The V and J genes are TRBV2 and TRBJ2-7; 9 bases line up with TRBD1. The CDR3 has 15 amino acids. V dropped 6 bases and J dropped 7; count of bases not matched to a gene: 13. Per germline, CDR1 SNHLY and CDR2 FYNNEI. The CDR3 sequence is CASRLGTGSYNEQYF. The CDR3 bases are TGTGCCAGCAGGCTTGGGACAGGGTCCTACAATGAGCAGTACTTC.

This clonotype was recorded at least ten times. This chain joins TRBV7-2 and TRBJ1-6; no definite D call. With 1 base removed from V and 10 bases from J, the gap between germline ends came to 5 bases. The CDR3 covers 12 residues. Looked up from germline, CDR1 is SGHTA and CDR2 is FQGNSA. The CDR3 region is CASSLDQSPLHF. The CDR3 DNA is TGTGCCAGCAGCTTAGATCAGTCACCCCTCCACTTT.

CDR3 residues: CASSEVKENEKLFF. The CDR3 coding sequence is TGTGCCAGCAGTGAAGTCAAGGAAAATGAAAAACTGTTTTTT. The rearrangement joins TRBV6-1 to TRBJ1-4; no definite D call. Germline-derived CDR1 and CDR2 are MNHNS and SASEGT. There are 14 residues in the CDR3. Trimming cost V 1 base and J 5 bases, with 8 bases left between them.

The V gene is TRBV7-2, the J gene TRBJ2-6; no reliable D call. V lost 4 bases and J 3 bases, leaving 13 bases between the germline ends. The germline V gene encodes CDR1 SGHTA and CDR2 FQGNSA. The CDR3 sequence is 16 residues long. The CDR3: CASSSWSSRGANVLTF. The CDR3 region has the DNA TGTGCCAGCAGCTCGTGGTCCTCGCGTGGGGCCAACGTCCTGACTTTC.

Many counts were recorded for this clonotype. This chain uses TRBV6-2 or TRBV6-3 with TRBJ2-1; TRBD2 agrees at 8 bases. The V gene's germline CDR1 is MNHEY and CDR2 SVGEGT. The CDR3 sequence is 17 residues long. Losses at the gene ends were 7 bases for V and 1 base for J; bases not matched to a gene: 12. CDR3 protein: CASTLLSGAGSYNEQFF. As DNA, the CDR3 is TGTGCCAGCACCCTCCTTAGCGGGGCGGGTTCCTACAATGAGCAGTTCTTC.

With respect to this clonotype: This may arise from a read error, as a much more abundant clone is one base away. The chain combines TRBV4-2 with TRBJ2-7; TRBD1 matches at 10 bases. Germline V gene data show CDR1 as LGHNA and CDR2 as YNFKEQ. Losses at the gene ends were 1 base for V and 7 bases for J; bases not matched to a gene: 10. The CDR3 has 16 residues. The chain's CDR3 is CASSQAGTGASNEQYF. CDR3 nucleotides: TGTGCCAGCAGCCAAGCGGGGACAGGGGCCAGCAATGAGCAGTACTTC.

This clonotype was picked up many times. V and J are TRBV27 and TRBJ1-5; no clear D. CDR1 MNHEY and CDR2 SMNVEV come from the germline V gene (reference sequence). V was shortened by 2 bases and J by 5 bases, with 10 bases between the two germline ends. This CDR3 is built from 14 residues. CDR3 DNA sequence: TGTGCCAGCAGTTTAAGTGACGGCGATCAGCCCCAGCATTTT. Its translation: CASSLSDGDQPQHF.

This chain uses TRBV2 with TRBJ1-5; D unresolved. CDR1 and CDR2 from the germline V gene are SNHLY and FYNNEI. Trimming stripped 6 bases from V and 7 bases from J, with 13 bases between. This CDR3 is built from 13 residues. CDR3 nucleotide sequence: TGTGCCAGCAGCCCTGAGTTGTTACAGCCCCAGCATTTT. As protein: CASSPELLQPQHF.

Of note for this clonotype: Possible read error: a much larger clone is one base away. The chain uses TRBV11-1 and TRBJ2-7; 9 positions match TRBD1. The germline CDR1 and CDR2 sequences are SGHAT and FQDESV (reference sequence). This CDR3 contains 15 residues. This chain's CDR3 is CACSPGQGVLGEQYF. CDR3 DNA: TGTGCCTGCAGTCCGGGACAGGGTGTTCTGGGCGAGCAGTACTTC.

This clonotype was seen ten or more times. The chain uses TRBV18 and TRBJ2-3; 9 bases line up with TRBD2. V lost 4 bases to trimming and J lost 1 base; unmatched junction nucleotides: 3. The CDR3 is made up of 15 amino acids. Per the germline V gene, CDR1 is KGHSH and CDR2 is LQKENI. CDR3 residues: CASSRWTSGTDTQYF. Here the CDR3 DNA reads TGTGCCAGCTCACGGTGGACTAGCGGCACAGATACGCAGTATTTT. The complete variable domain, with remaining parts taken from reference TRBV18 and TRBJ2-3, reads NAGVMQNPRHLVRRRGQEARLRCSPMKGHSHVYWYRQLPEEGLKFMVYLQKENIIDESGMPKERFSAEFPKEGPSILRIQQVVRGDSAAYFCASSRWTSGTDTQYFGPGTRLTVL.

This clonotype occurred a few times. This clone may be a read error of a much larger clone one base away. V and J are TRBV7-9 and TRBJ1-2; no definite D call. This CDR3 region has 13 residues. Trimming stripped 6 bases from V and 5 bases from J, with 13 bases between. Germline V lookup: CDR1 SEHNR, CDR2 FQNEAQ (reference sequence). The CDR3 protein is CASSQNGRYGYTF. The CDR3, as DNA: TGTGCCAGCAGTCAAAACGGGAGATATGGCTACACCTTC.

This clonotype was detected ten times or more. V gene TRBV5-1 combines with J gene TRBJ2-6; the match to TRBD2 covers 7 bases. The CDR3 loop spans 19 amino acids. Germline V gives CDR1 SGHRS, CDR2 YFSETQ. Germline trimming cut 1 base from V and 0 bases from J; bases unmatched to any gene: 10. The CDR3 reads CASSLIRAGEVSGANVLTF. In nucleotides, the CDR3 is TGCGCCAGCAGCTTGATCCGGGCGGGGGAAGTCTCTGGGGCCAACGTCCTGACTTTC.

In its sample, this clonotype was seen a few times. A single base separates this from a much larger clone, so it may be a read error. This chain uses TRBV5-1 with TRBJ2-7; 10 bases line up with TRBD1. CDR1 SGHRS and CDR2 YFSETQ come from the germline V gene. CDR3 size: 13 residues. Unmatched junction bases numbered 10, after V lost 4 bases and J lost 12 bases. CDR3 region: CASSAGQGMWRYF. The CDR3, as DNA: TGCGCCAGCAGCGCGGGACAGGGGATGTGGCGGTACTTC.

The gene calls are TRBV4-1 and TRBJ1-2; 7 bases fit TRBD1. Germline CDR1 reads MGHRA; CDR2 reads YSYEKL. V lost 0 bases to trimming and J lost 7 bases; unmatched junction nucleotides: 5. This CDR3 contains 14 residues. This CDR3 is CASSQDDRVGGYTF. CDR3 nucleotide sequence: TGCGCCAGCAGCCAAGATGACAGGGTGGGTGGCTACACCTTC.

This clonotype has more than one count but fewer than ten. The V and J genes are TRBV12-3 or TRBV12-4 and TRBJ2-5; 9 nucleotides align to TRBD2. The CDR3 covers 14 residues. The V and J ends lost 7 bases and 2 bases, in that order; junction bases with no gene match: 5. CDR3 sequence: CASTAGGPQETQYF. Here the CDR3 DNA reads TGTGCCAGCACAGCGGGAGGTCCTCAAGAGACCCAGTACTTC.

This clonotype was counted at least ten times. This chain uses TRBV7-2 with TRBJ1-2, with D uncertain. CDR3 length: 12 amino acids. Germline values: CDR1 SGHTA, CDR2 FQGNSA. V gave up 4 bases and J gave up 5 bases, with 8 bases separating them. Here the CDR3 reads CASSSPPYGYTF. CDR3 DNA: TGTGCCAGCAGCTCCCCACCTTATGGCTACACCTTC.

The V gene is TRBV27, the J gene TRBJ2-2; 8 bases line up with TRBD1. V gave up 1 base and J gave up 7 bases; unmatched junction bases: 2. Per the germline V gene, CDR1 is MNHEY and CDR2 is SMNVEV (reference sequence). There are 14 residues in the CDR3. The CDR3 loop reads CASSLYRGVGELFF. In DNA form, the CDR3 reads TGTGCCAGCAGTTTATACAGGGGGGTCGGGGAGCTGTTTTTT.

In this sample, this clonotype turned up a few times. The chain joins TRBV20-1 to TRBJ2-2; 7 nucleotides align to TRBD1. This CDR3 contains 14 residues. Germline V gene lookup returns CDR1 DFQATT and CDR2 SNEGSKA (reference sequence). V lost 5 bases and J lost 4; bases outside the gene matches: 7. As DNA, the CDR3 is TGCAGTGCTCTAAACAGGGGTGGCACCGGGGAGCTGTTTTTT. It yields the protein CSALNRGGTGELFF.

The sample holds a few counts of this clonotype. The chain combines TRBV18 with TRBJ2-1; 9 bases align to TRBD2. CDR1 KGHSH and CDR2 LQKENI come from the germline V gene. Trimming cost V 6 bases and J 4 bases; bases outside gene matches: 10. The CDR3 runs 16 residues. CDR3 DNA sequence: TGTGCCAGCTCGCTACAAACTAGCGGGTCTTACAATGAGCAGTTCTTC. Its translation is CASSLQTSGSYNEQFF.

V is TRBV15 and J is TRBJ2-5; 8 bases are shared with TRBD1. The J call may be incorrect, as the DNA end agrees better with TRBJ2-7. There are 14 residues in the CDR3. Germline V gives CDR1 LNHNV, CDR2 YYDKDF (reference sequence). Written as DNA, the CDR3 is TGTGCCACCAGCATCGACAGGGGTAGGTACGAGCAGTACTTC. Translation gives CATSIDRGRYEQYF.

A remark on this clonotype: This may be a read error: a much more frequent sequence differs by one nucleotide. The V call is TRBV11-3, the J call TRBJ2-3; possibly TRBD2 for D (5 bases). Trimming shortened V by 6 bases and J by 4 bases, and 23 bases separated the two germline ends. The CDR3 extends over 17 amino acids. Looked up from germline, CDR1 is SGHNT and CDR2 is YENEEA. The CDR3 protein is CASSLRAEPFGADTQYF. The CDR3 DNA follows: TGTGCCAGCAGTCTAAGAGCGGAGCCGTTCGGCGCAGATACGCAGTATTTT.